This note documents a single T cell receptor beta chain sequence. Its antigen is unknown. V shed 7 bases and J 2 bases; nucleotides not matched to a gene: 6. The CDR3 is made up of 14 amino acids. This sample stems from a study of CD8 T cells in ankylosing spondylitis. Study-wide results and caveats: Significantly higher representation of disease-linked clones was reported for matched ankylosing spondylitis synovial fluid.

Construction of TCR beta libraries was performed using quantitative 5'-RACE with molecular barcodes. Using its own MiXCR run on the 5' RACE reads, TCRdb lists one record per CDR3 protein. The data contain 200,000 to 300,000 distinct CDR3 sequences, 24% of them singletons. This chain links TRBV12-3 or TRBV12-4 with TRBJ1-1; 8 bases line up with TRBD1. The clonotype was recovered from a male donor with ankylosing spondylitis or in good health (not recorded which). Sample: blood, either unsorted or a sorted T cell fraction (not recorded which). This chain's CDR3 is CASTDRGYNTEAFF. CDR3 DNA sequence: TGTGCCAGCACCGACAGGGGATATAACACTGAAGCTTTCTTT.